The 3 T cell receptor beta chains in this list originate from one sample, sequenced in a study of beta chain features in type 1 diabetes. Every bit of the isolated RNA underwent reverse transcription, so sequencing read expressed TCRB transcripts. Assay: immunoSEQ multiplex PCR; the TCRdb copy retains only in-frame clones and omits some. The table shows 400,000 to 600,000 clones, with around 30% occurring only once. Material for sequencing was naive CD4+ T cells from blood. The receptors originated from a man aged 18 to 35 in good health.

This chain links TRBV9 with TRBJ1-2; 7 bases line up with TRBD1. The J segment lost 6 bases and the V segment lost 3 bases, leaving 5 bases of the junction unmatched. The CDR3 has 13 amino acids. Germline loops: CDR1 SGDLS, CDR2 YYNGEE. The chain's CDR3 is CASSEIQGNGYTF. The CDR3 region has the DNA TGTGCCAGCAGCGAGATACAGGGGAATGGCTACACCTTC. The full variable domain, rest sourced from reference TRBV9 and TRBJ1-2, is DSGVTQTPKHLITATGQRVTLRCSPRSGDLSVYWYQQSLDQGLQFLIQYYNGEERAKGNILERFSAQQFPDLHSELNLSSLELGDSALYFCASSEIQGNGYTFGSGTRLTVV.

V usage is TRBV7-9 and J usage is TRBJ2-1; 10 bases map to TRBD2. The CDR3 has 15 amino acids. CDR1 and CDR2 (germline): SEHNR, FQNEAQ (reference sequence). V dropped 6 bases and J dropped 2; count of bases not matched to a gene: 4. CDR3 amino acids: CASRLGLAAYNEQFF. DNA for the CDR3: TGTGCCAGCAGGCTCGGACTAGCGGCCTACAATGAGCAGTTCTTC. The whole variable domain, remainder taken from reference TRBV7-9 and TRBJ2-1, is DTGVSQNPRHKITKRGQNVTFRCDPISEHNRLYWYRQTLGQGPEFLTYFQNEAQLEKSRLLSDRFSAERPKGSFSTLEIQRTEQGDSAMYLCASRLGLAAYNEQFFGPGTRLTVL.

This clone was seen only a few times. The genes are TRBV28 and TRBJ2-7; TRBD1 matches at 7 bases. With 5 bases clipped from V and 0 bases from J, the junction kept 7 bases outside the gene matches. The length of the CDR3 is 15 residues. In germline, CDR1 is MDHEN, CDR2 SYDVKM. This CDR3 is CASSRDRTNSYEQYF. The CDR3 DNA reads as TGTGCCAGCAGTCGGGACAGAACCAACTCCTACGAGCAGTACTTC.